Listed here is a single TCR beta chain. Its antigen is as yet unknown. This sample was taken from a study of long-term antiretroviral therapy in people with HIV. Study-level points and caveats: ART adherence, viral resistance and therapy changes went undocumented. With ART, diversity went up but was still lower than in transplant donor controls.

The germline V gene encodes CDR1 SNHLY and CDR2 FYNNEI. V lost 8 bases to trimming and J lost 8 bases; unmatched junction nucleotides: 10. This CDR3 contains 15 residues. Participants living with HIV all received treatment in the United States. The assay, immunoSEQ v3.0, was run at survey level. A per-sample goal of roughly 40,000-50,000 T-cell genomes was targeted by sequencing. Libraries were prepared by immunoSEQ multiplex PCR; TCRdb keeps only in-frame clonotypes and omits some of them. Among roughly 34,000 clones, nearly 95% were seen once, and the ten largest hold 3.5% to 4.5%. This TCR came from a woman aged 50 to 60 with HIV. The J gene is TRBJ1-6, the V gene TRBV2, with 9 bases lining up with TRBD1. Sample: unsorted PBMCs, taken approximately 5.1 years after starting antiretroviral therapy. The chain's CDR3 is CASLKSGQGYSPLHF. CDR3 nucleotides: TGTGCCAGCCTTAAGTCGGGACAGGGTTATTCACCCCTCCACTTT. The variable domain in full, with the rest retrieved from reference TRBV2 and TRBJ1-6, is EPEVTQTPSHQVTQMGQEVILRCVPISNHLYFYWYRQILGQKVEFLVSFYNNEISEKSEIFDDQFSVERPDGSNFTLKIRSTKLEDSAMYFCASLKSGQGYSPLHFGNGTRLTVT.